This record looks at one T cell receptor beta chain sequence and its context. Its antigen is undetermined. Sequence at one end of the junction differs from germline and may be a read error. Unique molecular identifiers were present on cDNA, and template switching added a universal primer site. Each CDR3 protein gets one entry after TCRdb re-called the 5' RACE reads with MiXCR. The data contain roughly 500,000 distinct CDR3 sequences, 20% to 25% of them singletons. CDR1 and CDR2 from the germline V gene are SQVTM and ANQGSEA. This CDR3 comprises 13 residues. This entry is derived from a study of identical twins. Regarding the study as a whole: For out-of-frame beta sequences, excess twin sharing was weaker.

This sample also appeared in a second study, on T cells expressing NK-cell markers. Per that paper: Sorted CD3+CD56-NKG2C+, CD3+CD56+NKG2C- and CD3+CD56+NKG2C+ T cells were the source of the TCR beta repertoires. Sequencing covered eight donors, seven HCMV-seropositive and one seronegative.

The sequencing sample was made of CD4+ T cells sorted from blood. This chain joins TRBV29-1 and TRBJ2-7; D gene uncertain. This sequence was found in a woman under 30 in good health. CDR3 in amino acids: CSVEDLGRTLRHF. DNA for the CDR3: TGCAGCGTTGAAGATCTGGGCAGAACTCTCCGACACTTC.